These 15 T cell receptor beta chains came from one sample sequenced in a study of OX40 agonist ivuxolimab in advanced cancers. Assay: immunoSEQ multiplex PCR; the TCRdb copy retains only in-frame clones and omits some. The sample holds roughly 70,000 clones, roughly 80% seen once. The material was CD4+ or CD8+ T cells sorted from blood, obtained in a trial of the OX40 agonist ivuxolimab. The receptors originated from an adult with an advanced solid tumor such as melanoma, head and neck, liver or kidney cancer.

The chain carries TRBV29-1 and TRBJ1-2; 8 bases align to TRBD1. The CDR3 runs to 12 residues. The trim removed 5 bases at V and 2 bases at J, leaving 1 base unmatched. The germline CDR1 and CDR2 sequences are SQVTM and ANQGSEA. CDR3 region: CSVHRGNYGYTF. In nucleotides, the CDR3 is TGCAGCGTTCACAGGGGGAACTATGGCTACACCTTC.

V and J are TRBV11-1 and TRBJ2-1; 8 nucleotides align to TRBD1. Trimming cost V 5 bases and J 5 bases; bases outside gene matches: 11. This CDR3 spans 16 amino acids. The germline V gene has CDR1 SGHAT and CDR2 FQDESV (reference sequence). DNA for the CDR3: TGTGCCAGCAGCGCTGCGGGACAGGCCGTCCACAATGAGCAGTTCTTC. This codes for CASSAAGQAVHNEQFF.

This clone was detected only a few times. The V gene is TRBV10-3, the J gene TRBJ1-1, with no clear D. The V gene's germline CDR1 is ENHRY and CDR2 SYGVKD. This CDR3 comprises 11 residues. V was cut by 10 bases and J by 3 bases, with 9 bases left in between. The CDR3 is CASTRDTEAFF. The CDR3 DNA sequence: TGTGCCAGCACGAGGGACACTGAAGCTTTCTTT.

The chain has TRBV7-2 and TRBJ1-3; no clear D gene. Germline V CDR1 and CDR2: SGHTA, FQGNSA. V lost 3 bases and J lost 3, with 6 bases in between. The CDR3 contains 13 residues. CDR3 nucleotides: TGTGCCAGCAGCTTGGGCCTTGGAAACACCATATATTTT. Protein sequence: CASSLGLGNTIYF.

The chain carries TRBV19 and TRBJ2-5; D is undetermined. This CDR3 has 16 amino acids. V was shortened by 5 bases and J by 5 bases, with 21 bases between the two germline ends. The germline gives CDR1 LNHDA, CDR2 SQIVND (reference sequence). CDR3 coding DNA: TGTGCCAGTAGTCGGAAGGGCGACGGATCGAGGGAGACCCAGTACTTC. Its translation is CASSRKGDGSRETQYF.

This clone was recorded once. The gene calls are TRBV5-8 and TRBJ2-1, with 7 nucleotides matching TRBD1. Germline V CDR1 and CDR2: SGHTS, YDEGEE. The CDR3 contains 15 residues. Trimming at V came to 0 bases and at J to 1 base, leaving 1 base not matched to a gene. DNA of the CDR3: TGTGCCAGCAGCTTGGGGGGACAGTCCTACAATGAGCAGTTCTTC. Its translation: CASSLGGQSYNEQFF. The whole variable domain, remainder taken from reference TRBV5-8 and TRBJ2-1, is EAGVTQSPTHLIKTRGQQATLRCSPISGHTSVYWYQQALGLGLQFLLWYDEGEERNRGNFPPRFSGRQFPNYSSELNVNALELEDSALYLCASSLGGQSYNEQFFGPGTRLTVL.

Points on this clone: One end of the junction does not line up with germline, which may come from a read error. This chain connects TRBV7-8 to TRBJ2-2; either TRBD1 or TRBD2 may supply D (5 bases each). This CDR3 has 13 residues. CDR1 and CDR2 from the germline V gene are SGHVS and FQNEAQ. The CDR3 nucleotides read TGTGCCAGCAGCTGGGGGAACGCCGGGGAGCTGTTTTTT. It is translated as CASSWGNAGELFF.

The J gene is TRBJ2-7, the V gene TRBV28; the match to TRBD1 covers 7 bases. The CDR3 runs to 14 residues. V was clipped by 4 bases and J by 5 bases; unmatched bases: 8. CDR1 MDHEN and CDR2 SYDVKM come from the germline V gene. The DNA for the CDR3 is TGTGCCAGCAGTTCGAGGACAGGAAAAAACGAGCAGTACTTC. Protein product: CASSSRTGKNEQYF.

The chain joins TRBV6-5 to TRBJ1-3; possible D gene TRBD1, 5 bases. CDR1 and CDR2 from the germline V gene are MNHEY and SVGAGI. CDR3 length: 15 residues. V gave up 8 bases and J gave up 0 bases, with 14 bases separating them. The CDR3: CASSRRRDSGNTIYF. CDR3 DNA sequence: TGTGCCAGCTCTCGACGCAGGGACTCTGGAAACACCATATATTTT.

The V gene is TRBV14, the J gene TRBJ2-1, with D perhaps TRBD1 or TRBD2 (5 bases each). This CDR3 has 16 residues. CDR1 SGHDN and CDR2 FVKESK come from the germline V gene. The germline V and J ends were trimmed by 1 base and 10 bases, with 20 bases remaining between them. CDR3 sequence reads: CASSQVYGTATPEQFF. The CDR3, as DNA: TGTGCCAGCAGCCAAGTCTACGGGACGGCAACCCCCGAGCAGTTCTTC. The variable domain in full, completed from reference TRBV14 and TRBJ2-1, reads EAGVTQFPSHSVIEKGQTVTLRCDPISGHDNLYWYRRVMGKEIKFLLHFVKESKQDESGMPNNRFLAERTGGTYSTLKVQPAELEDSGVYFCASSQVYGTATPEQFFGPGTRLTVL.

This sequence joins TRBV9 and TRBJ1-2; no firm D call. V shed 0 bases and J shed 0 bases, with 12 bases lying between them. In germline, CDR1 is SGDLS, CDR2 YYNGEE. This CDR3 region has 16 residues. The CDR3 region is CASSVGDIPANYGYTF. In nucleotides, the CDR3 is TGTGCCAGCAGCGTAGGAGACATCCCGGCTAACTATGGCTACACCTTC. The full variable domain, in which reference TRBV9 and TRBJ1-2 provide the parts outside the CDR3, is DSGVTQTPKHLITATGQRVTLRCSPRSGDLSVYWYQQSLDQGLQFLIQYYNGEERAKGNILERFSAQQFPDLHSELNLSSLELGDSALYFCASSVGDIPANYGYTFGSGTRLTVV.

This rearrangement joins TRBV20-1 to TRBJ2-5; unclear D gene. Trimming stripped 0 bases from V and 5 bases from J, with 4 bases between. CDR1 is DFQATT, CDR2 SNEGSKA, per germline (reference sequence). The CDR3 contains 11 residues. Here the CDR3 DNA reads TGCAGTGCTAGAGACTGGGAGACCCAGTACTTC. Residues: CSARDWETQYF.

The genes are TRBV9 and TRBJ2-3; the D is unclear. The CDR3 runs 16 residues. Trimming took off 0 bases at V and 2 bases at J, with 13 bases between the two ends. CDR1 is SGDLS and CDR2 is YYNGEE in the germline V gene. The CDR3 DNA is TGTGCCAGCAGCGTAGGGTCCAGAGCCTCCACAGATACGCAGTATTTT. Its translation: CASSVGSRASTDTQYF.

This chain uses TRBV27 with TRBJ1-2; TRBD1 might be the D (6 bases). CDR3 length: 15 amino acids. V was shortened by 4 bases and J by 4 bases, with 16 bases between the two germline ends. From germline, CDR1 is MNHEY and CDR2 SMNVEV (reference sequence). This CDR3 reads CASSSSRQVPYGYTF. The CDR3 DNA follows: TGTGCCAGCAGTTCCTCCCGACAGGTTCCCTATGGCTACACCTTC.

The chain couples TRBV7-8 to TRBJ2-5; D perhaps matches TRBD2 (7 bases). The CDR3 totals 13 residues. Trimming left V 6 bases short and J 4 bases short, with 12 bases between. Germline V gene data show CDR1 as SGHVS and CDR2 as FQNEAQ. The CDR3 coding sequence is TGTGCCAGCAGTGGGGGGGCGAGAGAGACCCAGTACTTC. Its protein product is CASSGGARETQYF.